This TCR beta chain was documented in a study of cytomegalovirus exposure and HLA in healthy donors. Study-level findings and limits: HLA restriction was apparent for most CMV-associated TCR beta chains in a later analysis.

Turning to this clone: Antigen specificity is unknown.

The primer mix had 60 Vbeta and 13 Jbeta primers. Profiling relied on immunoSEQ multiplex PCR, and the TCRdb table lists in-frame clones only, not all of them. Here the sample spans tens of thousands of clones, about 60% being singletons. This CDR3 is built from 14 residues. Germline trimming cut 4 bases from V and 2 bases from J; bases unmatched to any gene: 5. The germline gives CDR1 SGHRS, CDR2 YFSETQ. Specimen: PBMCs. The receptor comes from a woman aged 25-40 years in good health and CMV-seronegative. The chain couples TRBV5-1 to TRBJ1-2, with 7 bases identical to TRBD1. CDR3 sequence (DNA): TGCGCCAGCAGCATGATGACAGGGAACTATGGCTACACCTTC. Protein product: CASSMMTGNYGYTF.